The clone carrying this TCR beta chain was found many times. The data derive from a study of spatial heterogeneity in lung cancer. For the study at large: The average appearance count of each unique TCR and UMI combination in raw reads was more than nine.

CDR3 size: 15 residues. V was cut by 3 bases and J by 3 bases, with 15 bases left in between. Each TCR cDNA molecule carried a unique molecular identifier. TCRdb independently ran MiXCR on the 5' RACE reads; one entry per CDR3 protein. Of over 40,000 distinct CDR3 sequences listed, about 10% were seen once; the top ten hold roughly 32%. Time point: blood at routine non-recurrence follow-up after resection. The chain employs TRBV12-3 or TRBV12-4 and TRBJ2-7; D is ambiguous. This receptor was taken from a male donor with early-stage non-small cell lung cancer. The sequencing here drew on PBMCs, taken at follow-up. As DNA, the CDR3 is TGTGCCAGCAGTTTGGACCAGATCCACATCTACGAGCAGTACTTC. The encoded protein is CASSLDQIHIYEQYF.